One sample yielded the 2 T cell receptor beta chains listed below, sequenced in a study of blood T cells in healthy people across ages. Primed by a sample-barcoded 5' primer and a J-beta primer mix, a second PCR proceeded for 7 to 11 cycles. TCRdb ran MiXCR on the 5' RACE reads and lists one entry per CDR3 protein. The sample has roughly 1.9 million distinct CDR3 sequences; 39% are singletons. Sequenced input: blood. The receptors were sampled from a human donor in good health.

The chain has TRBV5-1 and TRBJ2-7, with 7 bases matching TRBD1. Germline CDR1 is SGHRS and CDR2 is YFSETQ. The CDR3 consists of 15 residues. V shed 2 bases, J shed 6 bases, and the junction held 11 bases outside the gene matches. CDR3 DNA: TGCGCCAGCAGCTTTACGGACAGGATGACGGGCGAGCAGTACTTC. Translation gives CASSFTDRMTGEQYF.

The chain carries TRBV7-2 and TRBJ2-7; tentatively, D is TRBD1 (6 bases). Germline values: CDR1 SGHTA, CDR2 FQGNSA. The CDR3 extends over 13 amino acids. Between the trimmed V and J ends, which lost 5 bases and 6 bases, there was a span of 14 bases. The CDR3 region is CASSRQDPPEQYF. CDR3 DNA: TGTGCCAGCAGCCGACAGGACCCCCCCGAGCAGTACTTC.